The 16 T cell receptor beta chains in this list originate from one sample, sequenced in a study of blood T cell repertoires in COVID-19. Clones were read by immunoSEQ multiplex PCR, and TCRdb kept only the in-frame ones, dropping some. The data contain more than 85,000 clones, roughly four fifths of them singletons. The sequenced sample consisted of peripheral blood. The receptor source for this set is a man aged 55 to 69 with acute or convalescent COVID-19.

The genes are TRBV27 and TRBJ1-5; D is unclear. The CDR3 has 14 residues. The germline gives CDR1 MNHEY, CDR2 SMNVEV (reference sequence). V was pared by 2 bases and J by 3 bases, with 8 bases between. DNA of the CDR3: TGTGCCAGCAGTTTAGTACAGTCCAATCAGCCCCAGCATTTT. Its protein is CASSLVQSNQPQHF.

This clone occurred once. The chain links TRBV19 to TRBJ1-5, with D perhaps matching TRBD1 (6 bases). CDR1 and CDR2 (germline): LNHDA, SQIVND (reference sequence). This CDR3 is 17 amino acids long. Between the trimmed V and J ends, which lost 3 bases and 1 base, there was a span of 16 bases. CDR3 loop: CASSMRGTGGSNQPQHF. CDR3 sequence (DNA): TGTGCCAGTAGTATGAGGGGGACGGGAGGAAGCAATCAGCCCCAGCATTTT.

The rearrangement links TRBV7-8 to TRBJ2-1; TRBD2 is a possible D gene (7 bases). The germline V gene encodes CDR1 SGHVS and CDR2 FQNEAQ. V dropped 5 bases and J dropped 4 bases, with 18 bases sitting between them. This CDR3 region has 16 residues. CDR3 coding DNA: TGTGCCAGCAGCCCCGAGAGGGGGGGGGATTACAATGAGCAGTTCTTC. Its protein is CASSPERGGDYNEQFF.

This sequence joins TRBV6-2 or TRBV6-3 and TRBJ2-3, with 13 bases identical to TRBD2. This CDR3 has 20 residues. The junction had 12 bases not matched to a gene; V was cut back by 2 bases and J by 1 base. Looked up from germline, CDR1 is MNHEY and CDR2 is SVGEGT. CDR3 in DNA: TGTGCCAGCAGTTACACCATACCCGGGACTAGCGGGACGCGCACAGATACGCAGTATTTT. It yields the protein CASSYTIPGTSGTRTDTQYF.

The CDR3 DNA reads as TGTGCCAGCAGAATGACAGGTGATACTGAAGCTTTCTTT. Its translation is CASRMTGDTEAFF. The gene calls are TRBV6-5 and TRBJ1-1; D is perhaps TRBD1 (6 bases). Germline V gene data show CDR1 as MNHEY and CDR2 as SVGAGI. CDR3 length equals 13 residues. The germline V and J ends were trimmed by 6 bases and 5 bases, with 13 bases remaining between them.

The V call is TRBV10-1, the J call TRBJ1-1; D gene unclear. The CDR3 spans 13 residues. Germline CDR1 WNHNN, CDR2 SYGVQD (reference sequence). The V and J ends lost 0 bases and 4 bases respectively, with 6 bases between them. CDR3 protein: CASSESRVTEAFF. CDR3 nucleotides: TGCGCCAGCAGTGAGTCCCGGGTCACTGAAGCTTTCTTT.

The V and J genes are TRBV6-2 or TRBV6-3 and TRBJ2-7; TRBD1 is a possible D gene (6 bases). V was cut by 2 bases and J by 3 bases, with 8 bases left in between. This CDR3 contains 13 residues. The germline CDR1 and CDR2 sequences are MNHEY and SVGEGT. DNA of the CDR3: TGTGCCAGCAGTTACCCACAGGGCTACGAGCAGTACTTC. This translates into CASSYPQGYEQYF.

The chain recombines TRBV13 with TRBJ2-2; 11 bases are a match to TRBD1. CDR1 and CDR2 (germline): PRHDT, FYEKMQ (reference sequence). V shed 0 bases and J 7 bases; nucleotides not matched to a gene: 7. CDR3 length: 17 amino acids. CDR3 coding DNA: TGTGCCAGCAGCTTAGGTTCGGACAGGGGGCGCGGCGGGGAGCTGTTTTTT. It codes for CASSLGSDRGRGGELFF.

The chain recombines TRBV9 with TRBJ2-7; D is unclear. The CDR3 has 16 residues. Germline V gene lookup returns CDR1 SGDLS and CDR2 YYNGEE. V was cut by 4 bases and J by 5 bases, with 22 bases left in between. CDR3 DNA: TGTGCCAGCAGCCCACCTTATGTGTTTGTCGAGAACGAGCAGTACGTC. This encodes CASSPPYVFVENEQYV.

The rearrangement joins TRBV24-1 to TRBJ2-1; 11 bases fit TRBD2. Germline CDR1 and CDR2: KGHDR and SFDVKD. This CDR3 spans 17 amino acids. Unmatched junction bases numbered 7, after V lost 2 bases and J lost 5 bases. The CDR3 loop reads CATSDSGTSGVNNEQFF. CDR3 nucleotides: TGTGCCACCAGTGATTCGGGGACTAGCGGAGTAAACAATGAGCAGTTCTTC.

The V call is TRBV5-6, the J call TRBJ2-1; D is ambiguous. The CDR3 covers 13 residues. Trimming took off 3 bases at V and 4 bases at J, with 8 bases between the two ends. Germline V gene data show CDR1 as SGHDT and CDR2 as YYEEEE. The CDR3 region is CASSSAAYNEQFF. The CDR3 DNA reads TGTGCCAGCAGCTCCGCGGCTTACAATGAGCAGTTCTTC.

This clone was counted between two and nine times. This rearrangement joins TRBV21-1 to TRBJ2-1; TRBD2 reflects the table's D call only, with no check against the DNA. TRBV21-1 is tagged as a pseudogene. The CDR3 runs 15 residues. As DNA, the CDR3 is TGTGCCAGCAGCAATCAGCGCCGCTCCTACAATGAGCAGTTCTTC. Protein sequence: CASSNQRRSYNEQFF.

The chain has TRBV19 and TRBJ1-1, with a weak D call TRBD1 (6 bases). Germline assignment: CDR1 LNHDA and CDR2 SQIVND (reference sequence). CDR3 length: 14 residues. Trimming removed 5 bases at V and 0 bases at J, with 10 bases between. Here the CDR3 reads CASSPGVVNTEAFF. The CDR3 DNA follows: TGTGCCAGTAGTCCAGGGGTGGTGAACACTGAAGCTTTCTTT.

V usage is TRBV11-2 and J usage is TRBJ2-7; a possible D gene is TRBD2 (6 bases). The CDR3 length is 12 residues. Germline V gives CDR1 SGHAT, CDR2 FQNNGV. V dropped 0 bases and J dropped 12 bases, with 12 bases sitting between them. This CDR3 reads CASSLDWGDLYF. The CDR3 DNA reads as TGTGCCAGCAGCTTAGATTGGGGGGACCTGTACTTC.

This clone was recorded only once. DNA for the CDR3: TGTGCCAGCTCACCGAGATCAGGGGAGCTGGACACTGAAGCTTTCTTT. This sequence encodes CASSPRSGELDTEAFF. The V call is TRBV18, the J call TRBJ1-1; D possibly corresponds to TRBD1 (6 bases). This CDR3 region has 16 residues. The germline gives CDR1 KGHSH, CDR2 LQKENI. The V end was cut by 3 bases, the J end by 3 bases, with 17 bases between.

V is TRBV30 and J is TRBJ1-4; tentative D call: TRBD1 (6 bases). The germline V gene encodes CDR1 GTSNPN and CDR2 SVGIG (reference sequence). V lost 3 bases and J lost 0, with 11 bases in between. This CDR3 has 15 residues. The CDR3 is CAWRARGPTNEKLFF. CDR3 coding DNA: TGTGCCTGGAGAGCCAGGGGACCAACTAATGAAAAACTGTTTTTT.